The rows below give T cell receptor beta chains drawn from one sample of a study of blood T cell repertoires in COVID-19. Assay used: immunoSEQ multiplex PCR; TCRdb lists only in-frame clones, some missing. The sample has fewer than 400,000 clones, over 90% seen once; the top ten hold 3.5% to 5%. Sequences were obtained from PBMCs or T cells enriched from blood (not recorded which). Receptor source: a woman aged 25-40 years who had been exposed to COVID-19. CDR3s include the opening cysteine and the closing phenylalanine or tryptophan. A D gene is named only where the DNA matches it firmly. Clone size is shown for a subset of rows, as once, few, many or a class of expanded clone.

abundance: NA; v_gene: TRBV2; j_gene: TRBJ2-6; d_gene: NA; CDR3aa: CASSDIAGANVLTF; CDR3nt: TGTGCCAGCAGTGATATAGCTGGGGCCAACGTCCTGACTTTC
abundance: NA; v_gene: TRBV5-1; j_gene: TRBJ1-1; d_gene: NA; CDR3aa: CASSSLGVEAFF; CDR3nt: TGCGCCAGCAGCTCGCTCGGGGTTGAAGCTTTCTTT
abundance: few; v_gene: TRBV19; j_gene: TRBJ1-1; d_gene: NA; CDR3aa: CASSIGEVTGWDEAFF; CDR3nt: TGTGCCAGTAGTATTGGAGAGGTCACAGGCTGGGATGAAGCTTTCTTT
abundance: NA; v_gene: TRBV27; j_gene: TRBJ1-6; d_gene: TRBD1; CDR3aa: CASSLNRGGNSPLHF; CDR3nt: TGTGCCAGCAGTTTGAACAGGGGCGGTAATTCACCCCTCCACTTT
abundance: few; v_gene: TRBV18; j_gene: TRBJ2-2; d_gene: NA; CDR3aa: CASSPPFPGSNTGELFF; CDR3nt: TGTGCCAGCTCACCACCGTTTCCAGGATCGAACACCGGGGAGCTGTTTTTT
abundance: few; v_gene: TRBV4-3; j_gene: TRBJ1-2; d_gene: TRBD1; CDR3aa: CASSQGGALGQGEAGYGYTF; CDR3nt: TGCGCCAGCAGCCAAGGGGGGGCTTTGGGACAGGGAGAAGCGGGCTATGGCTACACCTTC
abundance: NA; v_gene: TRBV7-2; j_gene: TRBJ2-6; d_gene: TRBD1; CDR3aa: CASIRDRDFSGANVLTF; CDR3nt: TGTGCCAGCATCCGGGACAGGGATTTCTCTGGGGCCAACGTCCTGACTTTC
abundance: NA; v_gene: TRBV7-9; j_gene: TRBJ2-2; d_gene: TRBD1; CDR3aa: CASSPGTGLSGELFF; CDR3nt: TGTGCCAGCAGCCCCGGGACAGGGTTGTCCGGGGAGCTGTTTTTT
abundance: NA; v_gene: TRBV19; j_gene: TRBJ1-2; d_gene: NA; CDR3aa: CAISDRSYGYTF; CDR3nt: TGTGCCATCTCAGACAGATCCTATGGCTACACCTTC
abundance: few; v_gene: TRBV13; j_gene: TRBJ2-7; d_gene: NA; CDR3aa: CASSFNGGEQYF; CDR3nt: TGTGCCAGCAGCTTTAACGGGGGCGAGCAGTACTTC
abundance: NA; v_gene: TRBV14; j_gene: TRBJ1-2; d_gene: TRBD1; CDR3aa: CASSQDFIGTVIYGYTF; CDR3nt: TGTGCCAGCAGCCAAGATTTTATCGGGACAGTGATTTATGGCTACACCTTC
abundance: once; v_gene: TRBV6-6; j_gene: TRBJ1-1; d_gene: TRBD1; CDR3aa: CASTNTGGSTEAFF; CDR3nt: TGTGCCAGCACCAACACAGGGGGGAGCACTGAAGCTTTCTTT
abundance: few; v_gene: TRBV30; j_gene: TRBJ1-5; d_gene: TRBD1; CDR3aa: CAWSVTGGNQPQHF; CDR3nt: TGTGCCTGGAGTGTGACAGGGGGCAACCAGCCCCAGCATTTT
abundance: NA; v_gene: TRBV7-2; j_gene: TRBJ1-2; d_gene: NA; CDR3aa: CASSLYPGRIYGYTF; CDR3nt: TGTGCCAGCAGCTTATACCCAGGGCGCATCTATGGCTACACCTTC
abundance: NA; v_gene: TRBV5-5; j_gene: TRBJ2-7; d_gene: NA; CDR3aa: CASSVKWATGNEQYF; CDR3nt: TGTGCCAGCAGTGTTAAATGGGCCACAGGGAACGAGCAGTACTTC
abundance: NA; v_gene: TRBV27; j_gene: TRBJ2-3; d_gene: TRBD2; CDR3aa: CASSSRLARPPTDTQYF; CDR3nt: TGTGCCAGCAGTTCCCGACTAGCCAGGCCCCCCACAGATACGCAGTATTTT
abundance: NA; v_gene: TRBV4-2; j_gene: TRBJ2-7; d_gene: TRBD1; CDR3aa: CASSYGLTGGSYEQYF; CDR3nt: TGTGCCAGCAGCTACGGCTTGACAGGGGGCTCCTACGAGCAGTACTTC
abundance: few; v_gene: TRBV5-5; j_gene: TRBJ2-4; d_gene: TRBD2; CDR3aa: CASSFRLAGGVAKNIQYF; CDR3nt: TGTGCCAGCAGCTTTCGTCTAGCGGGGGGTGTAGCCAAAAACATTCAGTACTTC
abundance: NA; v_gene: TRBV20-1; j_gene: TRBJ1-1; d_gene: NA; CDR3aa: CSASGNTEAFF; CDR3nt: TGCAGTGCTTCAGGGAACACTGAAGCTTTCTTT
abundance: once; v_gene: TRBV7-6; j_gene: TRBJ2-5; d_gene: TRBD2; CDR3aa: CASSLAGTSEETQYF; CDR3nt: TGTGCCAGCAGCTTAGCGGGGACTAGCGAAGAGACCCAGTACTTC
abundance: NA; v_gene: TRBV7-9; j_gene: TRBJ1-2; d_gene: TRBD1; CDR3aa: CASSLADRVGGYTF; CDR3nt: TGTGCCAGCAGCTTAGCGGACAGGGTCGGCGGCTACACCTTC
abundance: once; v_gene: TRBV7-9; j_gene: TRBJ2-1; d_gene: NA; CDR3aa: CASSLIVLQFF; CDR3nt: TGTGCCAGCAGCTTAATCGTACTGCAGTTCTTC
abundance: NA; v_gene: TRBV5-1; j_gene: TRBJ2-7; d_gene: NA; CDR3aa: CASSTFTGYEQYF; CDR3nt: TGCGCCAGCAGCACATTTACAGGTTACGAGCAGTACTTC
abundance: NA; v_gene: TRBV3-1/TRBV3-2; j_gene: TRBJ1-6; d_gene: NA; CDR3aa: CASSPRQVWNSPLHF; CDR3nt: TGTGCCAGCAGCCCCCGACAGGTTTGGAATTCACCCCTCCACTTT